This T cell receptor (beta chain) was observed in a study of glioma-infiltrating T cells after dendritic cell vaccination. CDR3 length equals 12 residues. V shed 1 base and J 9 bases; nucleotides not matched to a gene: 1. CDR1 and CDR2 (germline): KGHSH, LQKENI. Study-wide results and limits: Estimated pretreatment TIL content predicted outcome after dendritic cell vaccination. Complete blood and tumor specimen sets were limited to few patients.

TCRB CDR3 was amplified from 2 ug genomic DNA or less. The primer mix had 60 V beta and 13 J beta primers. The data were produced by immunoSEQ multiplex PCR, yet TCRdb's version contains in-frame clones alone and is incomplete. The sample contains 75,000 to 100,000 clones, approximately 81% of which appear only once. A note on this clone: Its antigen is not known.

The input for sequencing was blood, taken before dendritic cell vaccination. This TCR came from a human donor with glioblastoma. The V call is TRBV18, the J call TRBJ1-2, with TRBD1 identical over 8 bases. In DNA form, the CDR3 reads TGTGCCAGCTCACCACGGACAGGGAGCTACACCTTC. It codes for CASSPRTGSYTF. Full variable domain (rest looked up from reference TRBV18 and TRBJ1-2): NAGVMQNPRHLVRRRGQEARLRCSPMKGHSHVYWYRQLPEEGLKFMVYLQKENIIDESGMPKERFSAEFPKEGPSILRIQQVVRGDSAAYFCASSPRTGSYTFGSGTRLTVV.